This entry features one T cell receptor beta chain sequence. Its antigen is undetermined. The data were produced by immunoSEQ multiplex PCR, yet TCRdb's version contains in-frame clones alone and is incomplete. Of over 200,000 clones listed, around 88% were seen once; the top ten hold roughly 2.8%. In germline, CDR1 is WNHNN, CDR2 SYGVQD (reference sequence). The CDR3 is 18 amino acids. The V end lost 5 bases, the J end lost 0 bases, and 22 bases lay between the germline ends. The sample belongs to a study of cytomegalovirus exposure and HLA in healthy donors. About the research overall: The roughly 130 validation repertoires used the same platform as the roughly 700 first-cohort repertoires (as reported by a later analysis). Points from the study as a whole: The TCR clusters that emerged in the first cohort tended, a later analysis found, to co-occur in the 110 or so validation repertoires.

The donors belonged to the roughly 120-subject validation cohort, separate from the approximately 670-subject first cohort. The chain joins TRBV10-1 to TRBJ1-2, with D tentatively TRBD1 (6 bases). Input material: PBMCs. This TCR was sampled from a woman aged 18-35 years in good health and CMV-seronegative. The CDR3 loop reads CASSLETGHRLTNYGYTF. CDR3 nucleotide sequence: TGCGCCAGCAGTCTAGAAACGGGACACCGTCTTACTAACTATGGCTACACCTTC.